This T cell receptor beta chain was identified during a study of shared clonotypes between healthy human individuals. Regarding the study as a whole: The researchers took only blood, and tissue repertoires probably look different. The four-donor shared clonotypes exceeded non-shared clonotypes in generation probability, with non-shared ones scoring lower.

Comments on this clone: Its antigen is not known.

The test was conducted at deep level. In the original workflow: Quality scores were absent from the junction-only immunoSEQ sequences, so filtering differed. Sequencing used immunoSEQ multiplex PCR; TCRdb keeps in-frame clones, though not all of them. The V and J calls and the clone size are those of that table, but D and trimming were determined from the DNA. This sample has 2 million to 3 million clones, with 80% to 95% found just once. After removal of 0 bases from V and 4 bases from J, the junction contained 4 bases not matched to a gene. The germline V gene encodes CDR1 SGDLS and CDR2 YYNGEE. The CDR3 contains 15 residues.

The chain employs TRBV9 and TRBJ2-1; 7 bases line up with TRBD2. The specimen sequenced was naive CD4+ T cells from PBMCs. Described subset: CD45RA+ positively selected. This TCR derives from a man younger than 30 in good health. Some clones in this sample may be carry-over from other donors' samples. CDR3: CASSVDPSGYNEQFF. Written as DNA, the CDR3 is TGTGCCAGCAGCGTAGATCCTAGCGGATACAATGAGCAGTTCTTC.